The clone carrying this T cell receptor beta chain was detected only a few times. Its antigen is undetermined. This PCR relied on a set of 60 Vbeta primers and 13 Jbeta primers. TCRdb's copy holds only in-frame clones and misses some; the assay was immunoSEQ multiplex PCR. Of around 210,000 clones detected, around 80% appear once; the ten largest clones hold about 1.5%. The data belong to a study of cytomegalovirus exposure and HLA in healthy donors. Study conclusions and caveats: Sequencing probably produced one cluster of sequence variants that were highly shared. The only immune exposure information that was available was CMV serostatus. A later analysis showed that HLA-associated TCR beta chains had undergone more clonal expansion than equally common others.

Germline V gene lookup returns CDR1 SGHRS and CDR2 YFSETQ. The CDR3 covers 15 residues. The ends lost 4 bases at V and 1 base at J; junction bases unmatched: 7. The rearrangement joins TRBV5-1 to TRBJ1-1; 7 nucleotides align to TRBD1. What was sequenced was PBMCs. This TCR came from a man over 45 in good health and CMV-seronegative. The CDR3 protein is CASSQIGQANTEAFF. The CDR3 region has the DNA TGCGCCAGCAGCCAGATCGGACAGGCGAACACTGAAGCTTTCTTT.